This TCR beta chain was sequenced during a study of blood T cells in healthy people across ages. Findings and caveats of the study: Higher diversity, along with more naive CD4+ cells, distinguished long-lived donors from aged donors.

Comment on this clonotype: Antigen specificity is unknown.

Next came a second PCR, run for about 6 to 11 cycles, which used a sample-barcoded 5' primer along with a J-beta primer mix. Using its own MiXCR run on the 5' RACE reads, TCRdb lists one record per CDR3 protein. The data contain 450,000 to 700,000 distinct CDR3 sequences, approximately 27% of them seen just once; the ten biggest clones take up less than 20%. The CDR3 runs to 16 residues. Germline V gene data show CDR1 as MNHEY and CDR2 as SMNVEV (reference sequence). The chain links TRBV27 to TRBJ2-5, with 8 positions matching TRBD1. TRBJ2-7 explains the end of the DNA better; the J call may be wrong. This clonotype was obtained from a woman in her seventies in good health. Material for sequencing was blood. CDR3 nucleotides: TGTGCCAGCAGTCCCACCGGATACAGGGGGTCCTACGAGCAGTACTTC. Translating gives CASSPTGYRGSYEQYF.